The sequence of this TCR gamma chain was determined in a study of gamma delta lymphoproliferative disorders and STAT genes. Turning to the study itself: Gamma-chain libraries were built from at least 50 ng of genomic DNA with the LymphoTrack Dx TCRG Assay.

TCRdb re-called clones from the multiplex PCR reads via CATT. The table includes about 1,500 gamma-chain clones, 9.5% to 10% detected once. Genomic DNA from isolated PBMCs served as the sequencing template. This clone is medium-sized. Sequencing was performed on blood. The TCR sequence derives from a human donor in good health.

DNA for the CDR3: TGTGCCTGCTGGATTAGGCACGTCTGGTATTATAAGAAACTCTTT. This sequence encodes CACWIRHVWYYKKLF. V and J are TRGV11 and TRGJ1 or TRGJ2. The J gene is absent in TCRdb and was assigned here via DNA matching to germline. TRGV11 qualifies as an ORF whose function is uncertain. With 0 bases clipped from V and 4 bases from J, the junction kept 6 bases outside the gene matches. This CDR3 spans 15 amino acids.